This T cell receptor (beta chain) was identified during a study of cytomegalovirus exposure and HLA in healthy donors. 60 Vbeta and 13 Jbeta primers were used in PCR. Method: immunoSEQ multiplex PCR; TCRdb's copy keeps in-frame clones and lacks some. The sample lists under 150,000 clones; 70% to 90% were seen once. Germline V gene data show CDR1 as SGHTA and CDR2 as FQGNSA. CDR3 size: 15 residues. V was trimmed by 5 bases and J by 6 bases, leaving 14 bases between them. Sequences were obtained from PBMCs. This receptor was taken from a woman in her thirties or forties in good health and CMV-seropositive. The chain recombines TRBV7-2 with TRBJ1-6; perhaps TRBD1 as D (6 bases). CDR3 sequence: CASSMTGLTNSPLHF. The CDR3, as DNA: TGTGCCAGCAGCATGACAGGTTTAACTAATTCACCCCTCCACTTT. Based on the CDR3 plus reference TRBV7-2 and TRBJ1-6, the full variable domain is GAGVSQSPSNKVTEKGKDVELRCDPISGHTALYWYRQSLGQGLEFLIYFQGNSAPDKSGLPSDRFSAERTGGSVSTLTIQRTQQEDSAVYLCASSMTGLTNSPLHFGNGTRLTVT.